This TCR beta chain was sequenced during a study of shared clonotypes between healthy human individuals. With 3 bases clipped from V and 2 bases from J, the junction kept 7 bases outside the gene matches. This CDR3 spans 17 amino acids. From germline, CDR1 is LGHNA and CDR2 YSLEER. Study conclusions and caveats: Naive subsets typically showed greater estimated richness than memory subsets.

The data were produced by immunoSEQ multiplex PCR, yet TCRdb's version contains in-frame clones alone and is incomplete. The sample yields millions of clones, around 90% seen once. Regarding this clone: Its specificity is unknown.

The chain recombines TRBV4-3 with TRBJ2-2; 9 bases are a match to TRBD2. Sequences were obtained from naive CD4+ T cells sorted from blood. Sample subset: CD45RA+ positively selected. The sequence was collected from a man aged 18 to 30 in good health. The CDR3 coding sequence is TGCGCCAGCAGCCACTTTTTAGCGGGAGAAAACACCGGGGAGCTGTTTTTT. As protein: CASSHFLAGENTGELFF.